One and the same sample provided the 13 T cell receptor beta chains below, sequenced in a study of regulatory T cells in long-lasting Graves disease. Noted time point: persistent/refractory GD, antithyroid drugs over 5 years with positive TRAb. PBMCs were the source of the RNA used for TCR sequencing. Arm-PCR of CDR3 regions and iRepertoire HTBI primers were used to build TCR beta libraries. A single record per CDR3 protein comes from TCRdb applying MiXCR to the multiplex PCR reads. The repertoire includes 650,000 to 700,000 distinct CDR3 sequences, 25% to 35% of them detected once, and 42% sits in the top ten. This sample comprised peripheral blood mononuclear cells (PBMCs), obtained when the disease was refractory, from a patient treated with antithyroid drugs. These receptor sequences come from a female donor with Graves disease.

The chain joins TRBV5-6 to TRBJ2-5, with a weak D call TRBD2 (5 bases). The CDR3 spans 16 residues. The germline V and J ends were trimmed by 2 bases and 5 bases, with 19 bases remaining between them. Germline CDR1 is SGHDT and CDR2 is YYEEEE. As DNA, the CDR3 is TGTGCCAGCAGCTTCCCTCCGAGTGGACCGGGGGAGACCCAGTACTTC. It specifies CASSFPPSGPGETQYF.

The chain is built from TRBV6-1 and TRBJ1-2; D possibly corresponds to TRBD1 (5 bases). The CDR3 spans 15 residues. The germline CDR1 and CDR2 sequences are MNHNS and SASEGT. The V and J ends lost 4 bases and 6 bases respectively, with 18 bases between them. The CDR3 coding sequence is TGTGCCAGCAGTGGCCGACAGAACAAATGGGATGGCTACACCTTC. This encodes CASSGRQNKWDGYTF.

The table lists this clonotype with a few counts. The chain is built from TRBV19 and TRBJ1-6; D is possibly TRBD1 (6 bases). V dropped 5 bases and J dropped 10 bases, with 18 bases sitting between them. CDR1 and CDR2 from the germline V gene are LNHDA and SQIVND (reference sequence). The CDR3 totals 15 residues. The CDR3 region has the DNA TGTGCCAGTAGTGCCCAGGGGACCGGGGGATCACCCCTCCACTTT. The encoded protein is CASSAQGTGGSPLHF.

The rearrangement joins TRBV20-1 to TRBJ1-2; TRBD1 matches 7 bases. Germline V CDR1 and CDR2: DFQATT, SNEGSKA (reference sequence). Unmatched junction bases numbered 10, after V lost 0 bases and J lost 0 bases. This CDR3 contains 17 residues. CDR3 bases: TGCAGTGCTAGAGATCGTTTTGGGGACAGTTCTAACTATGGCTACACCTTC. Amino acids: CSARDRFGDSSNYGYTF.

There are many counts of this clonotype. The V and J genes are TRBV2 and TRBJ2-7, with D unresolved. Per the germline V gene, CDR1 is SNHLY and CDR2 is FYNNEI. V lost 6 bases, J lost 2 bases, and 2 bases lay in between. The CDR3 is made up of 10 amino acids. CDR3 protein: CASRAYEQYF. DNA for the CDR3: TGTGCCAGCAGGGCCTACGAGCAGTACTTC.

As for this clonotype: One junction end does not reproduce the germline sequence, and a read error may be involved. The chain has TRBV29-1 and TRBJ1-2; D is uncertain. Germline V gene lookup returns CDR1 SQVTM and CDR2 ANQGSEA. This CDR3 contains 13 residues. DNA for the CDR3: TGCAGCGTTGAACCGAACTCTAACTGTGGCTACACCTTC. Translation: CSVEPNSNCGYTF.

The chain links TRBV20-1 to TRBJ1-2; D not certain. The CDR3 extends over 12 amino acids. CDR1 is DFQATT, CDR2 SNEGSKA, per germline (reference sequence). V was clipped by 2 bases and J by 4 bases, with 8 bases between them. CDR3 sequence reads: CSARLGGYGYTF. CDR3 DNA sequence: TGCAGTGCTAGACTAGGAGGCTATGGCTACACCTTC.

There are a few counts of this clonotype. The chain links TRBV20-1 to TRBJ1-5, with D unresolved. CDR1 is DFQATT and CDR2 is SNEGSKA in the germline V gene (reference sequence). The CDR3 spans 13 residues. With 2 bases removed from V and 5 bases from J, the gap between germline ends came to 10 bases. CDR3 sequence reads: CSARSWEDQPQHF. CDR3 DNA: TGCAGTGCTAGAAGCTGGGAGGATCAGCCCCAGCATTTT.

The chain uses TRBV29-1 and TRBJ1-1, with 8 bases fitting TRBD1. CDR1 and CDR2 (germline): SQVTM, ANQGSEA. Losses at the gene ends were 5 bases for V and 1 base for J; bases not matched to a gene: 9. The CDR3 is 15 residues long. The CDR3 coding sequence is TGCAGCGTTCTAGTTCAGGGGGCGCCGAACACTGAAGCTTTCTTT. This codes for CSVLVQGAPNTEAFF. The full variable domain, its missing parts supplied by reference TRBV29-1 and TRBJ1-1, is SAVISQKPSRDICQRGTSLTIQCQVDSQVTMMFWYRQQPGQSLTLIATANQGSEATYESGFVIDKFPISRPNLTFSTLTVSNMSPEDSSIYLCSVLVQGAPNTEAFFGQGTRLTVV.

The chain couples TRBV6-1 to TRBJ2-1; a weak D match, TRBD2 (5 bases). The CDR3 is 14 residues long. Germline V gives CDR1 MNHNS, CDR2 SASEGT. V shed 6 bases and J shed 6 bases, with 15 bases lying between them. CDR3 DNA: TGTGCCAGCAGAACCTACTTTAGCGCCAATGAGCAGTTCTTC. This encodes CASRTYFSANEQFF.

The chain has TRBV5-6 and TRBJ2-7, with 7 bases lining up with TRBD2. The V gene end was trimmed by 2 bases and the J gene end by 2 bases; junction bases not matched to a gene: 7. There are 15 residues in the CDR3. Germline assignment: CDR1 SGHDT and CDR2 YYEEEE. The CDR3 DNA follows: TGTGCCAGCAGCTTAGCCGGGACTAATGCCTACGAGCAGTACTTC. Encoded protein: CASSLAGTNAYEQYF.

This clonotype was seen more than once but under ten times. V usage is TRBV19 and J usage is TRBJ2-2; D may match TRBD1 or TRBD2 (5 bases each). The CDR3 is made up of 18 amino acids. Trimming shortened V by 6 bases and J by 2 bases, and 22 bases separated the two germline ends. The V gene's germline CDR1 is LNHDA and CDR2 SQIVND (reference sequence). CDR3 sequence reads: CASRKPGDTGRNTGELFF. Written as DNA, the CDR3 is TGTGCCAGTAGAAAACCCGGGGATACAGGACGAAACACCGGGGAGCTGTTTTTT.

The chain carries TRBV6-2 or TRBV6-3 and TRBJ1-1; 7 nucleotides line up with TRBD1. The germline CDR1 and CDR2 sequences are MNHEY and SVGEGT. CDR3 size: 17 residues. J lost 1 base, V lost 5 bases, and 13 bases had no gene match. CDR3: CASSTTGIGVKNTEAFF. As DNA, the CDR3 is TGTGCCAGCAGTACGACAGGGATCGGAGTAAAGAACACTGAAGCTTTCTTT.